This paragraph reports one T cell receptor (beta chain). This record belongs to a study of blood T cell repertoires in COVID-19. On the study more broadly: Whether acute or convalescent, the COVID-19 samples came from the United States, Italy and Spain. In each case, the material was cDNA or gDNA derived from T cells, B-cell-depleted T cells, or PBMCs.

Produced via immunoSEQ multiplex PCR; TCRdb's table is partial and in-frame only. The sample records approximately 300,000 clones, around 85% being singletons. Allocation to cohorts depended on clinical history reported by the participants. CDR3 size: 19 residues. The germline V and J ends were trimmed by 2 bases and 7 bases, with 29 bases remaining between them. Germline loops: CDR1 SGHVS, CDR2 FNYEAQ. The sample consisted of PBMCs or T cells enriched from blood (not recorded which). This chain links TRBV7-6 with TRBJ1-2, with a tentative D call TRBD1 (6 bases). The clonotype was recovered from a woman aged 25 to 39 who had recovered from COVID-19. CDR3 sequence: CASSLTLRGWGGGPTGYTF. In DNA, the CDR3 is TGTGCCAGCAGCTTAACCCTAAGAGGCTGGGGGGGCGGCCCGACTGGCTACACCTTC.